This T cell receptor (beta chain) was sequenced for a study of OX40 agonist ivuxolimab in advanced cancers. With regard to the full study: The costimulatory receptor OX40 (CD134) was targeted by ivuxolimab, a fully human IgG2 agonistic monoclonal antibody. Intravenous ivuxolimab was administered to patients every 2 weeks at six dose levels: 0.01, 0.1, 0.3, 1.5, 3 and 10 mg/kg. Of the 50 to 55 patients in dose escalation, about 20 had hepatocellular carcinoma, some 15 had melanoma, 9 had renal cell carcinoma and 9 had head and neck cancer. The dose-escalation cohort was about 83% male with a mean age of about 58 years, ranging from 23 to 79. Patients were allowed to have had prior anti-PD-1, anti-PD-L1 or anti-CTLA-4 therapy, and more than 30% of the dose-escalation patients had previously received checkpoint inhibitors. Partial responses occurred in three dose-escalation patients: two with cutaneous melanoma and one with hepatocellular carcinoma. The purpose of peripheral TCRbeta sequencing was to test whether ivuxolimab changed TCR sequence diversity and led to clonal T-cell expansion. The paper describes the monotherapy dose-escalation part (N of about 52 patients) of the phase I trial of ivuxolimab. What the study reported, not specific to this receptor: Low levels of normalized T-cell clonal expansion were also seen in some nonresponding patients. After ivuxolimab, CD8+ T cells had more expanded clones than CD4+ T cells on average. In the 0.1-3.0 mg/kg groups, partial responders were among the patients with the lowest normalized peripheral clonal expansion, particularly in CD8+ T cells. At doses of 0.1 to 3.0 mg/kg, clonal expansion of both CD4+ and CD8+ T cells in blood was seen between baseline and week 6. The antigen specificity of the peripheral T cells that underwent clonal expansion was not determined.

Genomic DNA was extracted from sorted cells for sequencing of the TCRbeta CDR3 region. The immunoSEQ Assay was used for sequencing of TCRbeta CDR3 regions. As stored in TCRdb, this immuneACCESS dataset retains in-frame rearrangements with V and J assigned. A fraction of the clones does not appear; measured against another copy, unresolved V genes explain less than half of the discrepancy, and the remainder lacks a known reason. The sample table shows about 80,000 clones, and approximately 86% are seen once. The ten largest clones capture 1.5% to 2% of the sample. On this clone itself: Its antigen remains undetermined. Base qualities are not provided; no much larger clone lies one nucleotide away.

Patients with autoimmune disease history or receiving systemic immunosuppression were excluded from the trial. In every dose cohort, peripheral blood was drawn for TCR sequencing at baseline, cycle 4 day 1, and cycle 7 day 1. The samples were drawn from a first-in-human, open-label, multicenter phase I dose-escalation trial of ivuxolimab. Adults with locally advanced or metastatic melanoma, renal cell, hepatocellular, or head and neck squamous cell carcinoma were enrolled in the trial. Before TCR sequencing, CD4+ T cells and CD8+ T cells from peripheral blood were sorted into separate populations. Measured from the cysteine to the phenylalanine, the CDR3 is 15 residues long. Kept here is only the CDR3 DNA, which spans 45 bases and is read in frame from base 1. Via the germline V gene (reference sequence), CDR1 is GTSNPN and CDR2 SVGIG. V is trimmed back by 3 bases and J by 4 bases, and the junction contains 6 bases that no gene match accounts for.

The starting material was CD4+ or CD8+ T cells sorted from blood, obtained in a trial of the OX40 agonist ivuxolimab. The chain couples TRBV30 to TRBJ2-1; TRBD2 aligns with 10 central bases. This TCR was recovered from an adult with an advanced solid tumor such as melanoma, head and neck, liver or kidney cancer. CDR3 sequence: CAWSDLAGAYNEQFF. The nucleotide sequence is given as TGTGCCTGGAGCGATCTAGCGGGGGCTTACAATGAGCAGTTCTTC.